This TCR beta chain was captured in a study of blood T cell repertoires in COVID-19. Clones were sequenced by immunoSEQ multiplex PCR, and TCRdb holds only the in-frame ones, with some missing. The sample includes 200,000 to 300,000 clones, roughly 83% of them seen just once. Across about 22 US areas, participants ranged in age from about 18 to 90 years. Sequenced: PBMCs or T cells enriched from blood (not recorded which). This clonotype originated in a woman aged 50 to 60 who had recovered from COVID-19.

This CDR3 reads CASSQETPGRLSSYNEQFF. DNA of the CDR3: TGTGCCAGCAGCCAAGAGACCCCCGGCAGACTGAGCTCCTACAATGAGCAGTTCTTC. The chain employs TRBV4-2 and TRBJ2-1, with D unclear. Trimming removed 0 bases at V and 0 bases at J, with 18 bases between. The CDR3 runs 19 residues. Germline CDR1 LGHNA, CDR2 YNFKEQ.